This T cell receptor beta chain was sequenced for a study of T cell responses to AZD1222 COVID-19 vaccine. In this sample, this clone turned up once. Its target is unknown. Findings and caveats of the study: A mostly white British donor set with more females was recruited, and clonal diversity was possibly underestimated.

The data were produced by immunoSEQ multiplex PCR, yet TCRdb's version contains in-frame clones alone and is incomplete. The sample lists around 70,000 clones, around 74% occurring once. V was clipped by 7 bases and J by 1 base, with 13 bases between them. The CDR3 runs to 13 residues. In germline, CDR1 is SQVTM, CDR2 ANQGSEA. The source was peripheral blood, collected on day 0 of MenACWY control vaccination. This clonotype originated in an adult in good health. The J gene is TRBJ1-1, the V gene TRBV29-1, with a possible D match to TRBD1 (6 bases). CDR3 amino acids: CSGWGAANTEAFF. The CDR3 DNA reads as TGCAGCGGGTGGGGGGCAGCGAACACTGAAGCTTTCTTT.